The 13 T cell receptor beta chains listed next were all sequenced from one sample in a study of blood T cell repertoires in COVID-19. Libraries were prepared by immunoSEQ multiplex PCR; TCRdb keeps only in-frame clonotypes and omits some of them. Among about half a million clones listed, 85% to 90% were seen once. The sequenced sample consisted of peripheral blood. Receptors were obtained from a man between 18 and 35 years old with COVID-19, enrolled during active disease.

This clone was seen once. The CDR3 here is CATSSRRTGGKTNEKLFF. Here the CDR3 DNA reads TGTGCCACCAGCAGTCGGAGAACAGGGGGAAAGACTAATGAAAAACTGTTTTTT. V is TRBV15 and J is TRBJ1-4; 8 nucleotides match TRBD1. Trimming removed 3 bases from V and 2 bases from J; junction bases left unmatched: 11. The CDR3 runs 18 residues. Germline V gene sequence: CDR1 LNHNV, CDR2 YYDKDF (reference sequence).

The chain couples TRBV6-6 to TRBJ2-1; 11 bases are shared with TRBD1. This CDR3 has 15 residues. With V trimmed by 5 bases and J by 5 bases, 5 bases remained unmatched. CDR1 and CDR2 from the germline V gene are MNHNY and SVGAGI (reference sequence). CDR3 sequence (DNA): TGTGCCAGCAGTCCCGGGACAGGGGGAAACAATGAGCAGTTCTTC. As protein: CASSPGTGGNNEQFF.

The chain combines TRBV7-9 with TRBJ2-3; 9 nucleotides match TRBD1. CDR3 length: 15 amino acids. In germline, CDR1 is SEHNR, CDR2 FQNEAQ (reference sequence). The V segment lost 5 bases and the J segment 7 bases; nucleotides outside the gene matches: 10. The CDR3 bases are TGTGCCAGCAGCCCGGGACAGGGAGCCAGGTATACGCAGTATTTT. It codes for CASSPGQGARYTQYF.

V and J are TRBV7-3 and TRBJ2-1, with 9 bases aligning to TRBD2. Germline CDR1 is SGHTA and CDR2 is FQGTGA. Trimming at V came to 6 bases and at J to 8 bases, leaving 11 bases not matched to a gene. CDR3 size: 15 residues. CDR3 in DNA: TGTGCCAGCAGTTCAACACCGGGACTAGCCTATGAGCAGTTCTTC. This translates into CASSSTPGLAYEQFF.

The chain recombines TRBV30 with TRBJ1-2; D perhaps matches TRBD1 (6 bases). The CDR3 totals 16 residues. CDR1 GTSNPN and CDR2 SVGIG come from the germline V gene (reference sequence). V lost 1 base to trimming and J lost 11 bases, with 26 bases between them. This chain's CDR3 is CAWSARGHAPLLGYTF. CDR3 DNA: TGTGCCTGGAGTGCCAGGGGTCATGCCCCACTCCTCGGATACACCTTC. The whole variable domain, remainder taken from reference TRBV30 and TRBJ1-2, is SQTIHQWPATLVQPVGSPLSLECTVEGTSNPNLYWYRQAAGRGLQLLFYSVGIGQISSEVPQNLSASRPQDRQFILSSKKLLLSDSGFYLCAWSARGHAPLLGYTFGSGTRLTVV.

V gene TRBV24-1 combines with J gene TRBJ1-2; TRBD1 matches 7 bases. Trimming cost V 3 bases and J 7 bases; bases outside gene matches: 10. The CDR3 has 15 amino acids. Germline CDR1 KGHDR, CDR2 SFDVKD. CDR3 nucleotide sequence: TGTGCCACCAGTGATGGGAATAGGGACAGACTTGGCTACACCTTC. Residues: CATSDGNRDRLGYTF.

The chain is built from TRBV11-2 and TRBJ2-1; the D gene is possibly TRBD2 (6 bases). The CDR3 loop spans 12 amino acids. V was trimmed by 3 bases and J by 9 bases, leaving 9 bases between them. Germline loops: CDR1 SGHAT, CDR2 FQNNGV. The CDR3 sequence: CASSLLAVEQFF. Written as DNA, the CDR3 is TGTGCCAGCAGCTTGTTAGCGGTTGAGCAGTTCTTC.

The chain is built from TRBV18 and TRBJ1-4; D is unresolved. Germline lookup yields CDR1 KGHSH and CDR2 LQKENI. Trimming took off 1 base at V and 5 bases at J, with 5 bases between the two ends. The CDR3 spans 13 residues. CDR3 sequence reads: CASSPRGNEKLFF. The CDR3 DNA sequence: TGTGCCAGCTCACCACGAGGGAATGAAAAACTGTTTTTT. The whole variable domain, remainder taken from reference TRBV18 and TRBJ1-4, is NAGVMQNPRHLVRRRGQEARLRCSPMKGHSHVYWYRQLPEEGLKFMVYLQKENIIDESGMPKERFSAEFPKEGPSILRIQQVVRGDSAAYFCASSPRGNEKLFFGSGTQLSVL.

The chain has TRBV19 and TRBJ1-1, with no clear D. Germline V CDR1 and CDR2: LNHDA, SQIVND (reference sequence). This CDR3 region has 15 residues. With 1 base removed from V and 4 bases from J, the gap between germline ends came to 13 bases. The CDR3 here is CASSIGRTRATEAFF. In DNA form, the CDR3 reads TGTGCCAGTAGTATAGGGAGGACTAGGGCCACTGAAGCTTTCTTT. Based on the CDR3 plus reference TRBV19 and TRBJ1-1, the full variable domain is DGGITQSPKYLFRKEGQNVTLSCEQNLNHDAMYWYRQDPGQGLRLIYYSQIVNDFQKGDIAEGYSVSREKKESFPLTVTSAQKNPTAFYLCASSIGRTRATEAFFGQGTRLTVV.

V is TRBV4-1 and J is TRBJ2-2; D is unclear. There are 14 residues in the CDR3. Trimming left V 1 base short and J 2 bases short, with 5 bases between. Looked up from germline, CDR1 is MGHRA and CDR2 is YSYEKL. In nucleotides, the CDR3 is TGCGCCAGCAGCCAAGGTATAAACACCGGGGAGCTGTTTTTT. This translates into CASSQGINTGELFF.

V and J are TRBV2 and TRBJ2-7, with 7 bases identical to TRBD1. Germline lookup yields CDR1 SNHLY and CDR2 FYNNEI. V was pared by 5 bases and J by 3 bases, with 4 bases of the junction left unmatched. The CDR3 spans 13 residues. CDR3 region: CASSLGQNYEQYF. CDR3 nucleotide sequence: TGTGCCAGCAGTCTGGGACAGAACTACGAGCAGTACTTC.

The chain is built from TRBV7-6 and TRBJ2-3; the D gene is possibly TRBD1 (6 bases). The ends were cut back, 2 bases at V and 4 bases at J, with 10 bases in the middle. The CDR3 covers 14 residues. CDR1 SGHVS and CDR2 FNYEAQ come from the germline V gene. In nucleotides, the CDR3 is TGTGCCAGCAGCTTAACCCCAGGGGCAGATACGCAGTATTTT. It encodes CASSLTPGADTQYF.

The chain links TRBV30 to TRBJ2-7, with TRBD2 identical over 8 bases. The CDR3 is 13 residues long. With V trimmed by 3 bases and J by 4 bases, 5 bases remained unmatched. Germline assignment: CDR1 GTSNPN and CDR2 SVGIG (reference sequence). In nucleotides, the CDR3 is TGTGCCTGGAGCCCCGGGGGGGCTTACGAGCAGTACTTC. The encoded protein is CAWSPGGAYEQYF.